Included here is one T cell receptor beta chain sequence, with context. Antigen unknown. Beta-chain TCR CDR3 regions were amplified from RNA transcripts. First-round RT-PCR used HTBI primers; second-round multiplex PCR followed. From the multiplex PCR reads, TCRdb called clonotypes with MiXCR, one entry per CDR3 protein. The table records a few hundred thousand distinct CDR3 sequences, 17% of them present only once. Germline V CDR1 and CDR2: MGHRA, YSYEKL. V was trimmed by 1 base and J by 5 bases, leaving 11 bases between them. The CDR3 covers 15 residues. Stable hyperthyroidism denotes an absence of ophthalmopathy throughout 18 months of follow-up. Each hyperthyroidism patient was newly diagnosed, with under 2 months' duration, and aged 18 to 65. Uncontrolled infections, pregnancy, lactation or other autoimmune diseases led to patient exclusion. The sample belongs to a study of Graves' ophthalmopathy and Graves' hyperthyroidism. Notes on the study in general: Most clonotypes expanded in thyroid above 0.001 frequency were present in blood too.

The sequenced sample was peripheral blood. The chain recombines TRBV4-1 with TRBJ2-2, with no clear D. The receptor's source is an adult woman with stable Graves' hyperthyroidism. The CDR3 sequence is CASSQVRLTTGELFF. The CDR3 DNA reads as TGCGCCAGCAGCCAAGTCCGATTGACAACCGGGGAGCTGTTTTTT.